This T cell receptor (beta chain) is drawn from a study of shared T cell receptors in the human thymus. The J segment lost 4 bases and the V segment lost 0 bases, leaving 6 bases of the junction unmatched. CDR3 length: 16 residues. The V gene's germline CDR1 is LGHNA and CDR2 YSLEER. Repertoires were generated with immunoSEQ multiplex PCR, while TCRdb's copy carries only in-frame clones and drops some. The sample records hundreds of thousands of clones, 85% to 90% being singletons. Another study also made use of these data, one on human thymus T cells. That report adds: The people who donated were healthy Finnish babies having corrective surgery for congenital heart defects. The study used thymus tissue resected during corrective heart surgery. What appeared biased in thymic and blood repertoires was the usage of V and J genes. Thymic repertoires from unrelated individuals overlapped highly, related research reported.

Sequencing used thymocytes. The J gene is TRBJ2-7, the V gene TRBV4-3; 10 bases match TRBD2. The sequence derives from a boy under two years old with a congenital heart defect. CDR3 in DNA: TGCGCCAGCAGCCAAGATAGTCAGCGGGAGGGATACGAGCAGTACTTC. Translation gives CASSQDSQREGYEQYF.